The rows below give T cell receptor beta chains drawn from one sample of a study of T cell responses to AZD1222 COVID-19 vaccine. Using immunoSEQ multiplex PCR, the repertoire was profiled, and TCRdb retains in-frame clones only, with some absent. This sample has about 150,000 clones, with roughly nine tenths found just once. The starting material was peripheral blood, obtained on day 0 of AZD1222 vaccination. These TCRs come from an adult in good health. CDR3s include the opening cysteine and the closing phenylalanine or tryptophan. A D gene is named only where the DNA matches it firmly.

len: 14; v_gene: TRBV23-1; d_gene: -; j_gene: TRBJ1-1; CDR3aa: CASSQSAGNTEAFF; CDR3nt: TGCGCCAGCAGTCAATCGGCCGGGAACACTGAAGCTTTCTTT
len: 16; v_gene: TRBV11-3; d_gene: -; j_gene: TRBJ2-3; CDR3aa: CASSLDGSGRTDTQYF; CDR3nt: TGTGCCAGCAGCTTAGACGGAAGCGGACGCACAGATACGCAGTATTTT
len: 14; v_gene: TRBV7-8; d_gene: -; j_gene: TRBJ1-1; CDR3aa: CASSFRRDTPEAFF; CDR3nt: TGTGCCAGCAGCTTCCGCAGGGACACCCCTGAAGCTTTCTTT
len: 13; v_gene: TRBV24-1; d_gene: -; j_gene: TRBJ2-1; CDR3aa: CATSERGGNEQFF; CDR3nt: TGTGCCACCAGTGAAAGGGGCGGGAATGAGCAGTTCTTC
len: 16; v_gene: TRBV7-3; d_gene: TRBD2; j_gene: TRBJ2-3; CDR3aa: CASSLTPAGGTDTQYF; CDR3nt: TGTGCCAGCAGCTTAACGCCAGCGGGGGGAACAGATACGCAGTATTTT
len: 13; v_gene: TRBV11-3; d_gene: TRBD2; j_gene: TRBJ2-7; CDR3aa: CASSLREAYEQYF; CDR3nt: TGTGCCAGCAGCTTGCGGGAGGCCTACGAGCAGTACTTC
len: 17; v_gene: TRBV27; d_gene: -; j_gene: TRBJ1-1; CDR3aa: CASSFSRASGSRSEAFF; CDR3nt: TGTGCCAGCAGTTTCTCAAGGGCCTCAGGGAGTAGGTCTGAAGCTTTCTTT
len: 12; v_gene: TRBV12-3/TRBV12-4; d_gene: -; j_gene: TRBJ1-5; CDR3aa: CASSLRGQPQHF; CDR3nt: TGTGCCAGCAGTTTGAGGGGTCAGCCCCAGCATTTT
len: 14; v_gene: TRBV5-1; d_gene: -; j_gene: TRBJ1-4; CDR3aa: CASSLAGSGEKLFF; CDR3nt: TGCGCCAGCAGCTTGGCGGGGTCTGGGGAAAAACTGTTTTTT
len: 13; v_gene: TRBV5-1; d_gene: -; j_gene: TRBJ1-2; CDR3aa: CASSDGIGGGYTF; CDR3nt: TGCGCCAGCAGCGACGGGATCGGCGGGGGCTACACCTTC
len: 17; v_gene: TRBV4-3; d_gene: TRBD1; j_gene: TRBJ1-1; CDR3aa: CASSLTPGTGTAMGAFF; CDR3nt: TGCGCCAGCAGCCTCACCCCTGGTACCGGGACAGCCATGGGTGCTTTCTTT
len: 14; v_gene: TRBV7-2; d_gene: TRBD1; j_gene: TRBJ1-1; CDR3aa: CASSPDRGRTEAFF; CDR3nt: TGTGCCAGCAGTCCGGACAGGGGGCGAACTGAAGCTTTCTTT
len: 16; v_gene: TRBV7-2; d_gene: TRBD1; j_gene: TRBJ1-4; CDR3aa: CASSFWTGGTNEKLFF; CDR3nt: TGTGCCAGCAGCTTCTGGACAGGGGGAACTAATGAAAAACTGTTTTTT